Shown below are 16 T cell receptor beta chains from a single sample sequenced in a study of cytomegalovirus exposure and HLA in healthy donors. Data came from immunoSEQ multiplex PCR; TCRdb stores just in-frame clones and leaves some out. The table records some 46,000 clones, approximately 90% of them present only once. The specimen sequenced was PBMCs. These receptors originate from a man younger than 30 in good health and CMV-seronegative.

The V gene is TRBV28, the J gene TRBJ2-2; 10 positions match TRBD2. The trim removed 3 bases at V and 4 bases at J, leaving 5 bases unmatched. The CDR3 is 16 residues long. In germline, CDR1 is MDHEN, CDR2 SYDVKM. Here the CDR3 DNA reads TGTGCCAGCAGTTTCAGCGGGAGGGTTGGCACCGGGGAGCTGTTTTTT. Its protein is CASSFSGRVGTGELFF.

This clone has only a few counts. The chain employs TRBV7-2 and TRBJ1-2; D uncertain. CDR1 and CDR2 from the germline V gene are SGHTA and FQGNSA. The CDR3 spans 12 residues. V was trimmed by 3 bases and J by 7 bases, leaving 9 bases between them. CDR3 nucleotides: TGTGCCAGCAGCTTGGACGAGGGTGGCTACACCTTC. As protein: CASSLDEGGYTF.

This chain uses TRBV19 with TRBJ2-3, with TRBD2 matching 8 bases. Trimming cost V 2 bases and J 9 bases; bases outside gene matches: 7. Germline CDR1 LNHDA, CDR2 SQIVND (reference sequence). This CDR3 comprises 14 residues. The CDR3 here is CASSIPVAGPTQYF. The CDR3 coding sequence is TGTGCCAGTAGTATACCAGTAGCGGGACCGACGCAGTATTTT.

The V and J genes are TRBV6-5 and TRBJ1-4; maybe TRBD1 (5 bases). Germline loops: CDR1 MNHEY, CDR2 SVGAGI. The CDR3 is 14 residues long. Trimming shortened V by 6 bases and J by 8 bases, and 16 bases separated the two germline ends. The CDR3 reads CASSSGTRGEKLFF. In DNA, the CDR3 is TGTGCCAGCAGCTCCGGGACCCGGGGGGAAAAACTGTTTTTT.

The J gene is TRBJ2-7, the V gene TRBV9; 10 positions match TRBD1. The V segment lost 3 bases and the J segment 0 bases; nucleotides outside the gene matches: 3. The CDR3 is 15 amino acids. Germline assignment: CDR1 SGDLS and CDR2 YYNGEE. The CDR3 DNA reads as TGTGCCAGCAGCGCCGGGGACAGGGGCTCCTACGAGCAGTACTTC. Translation gives CASSAGDRGSYEQYF. Full variable domain (missing parts from reference TRBV9 and TRBJ2-7): DSGVTQTPKHLITATGQRVTLRCSPRSGDLSVYWYQQSLDQGLQFLIQYYNGEERAKGNILERFSAQQFPDLHSELNLSSLELGDSALYFCASSAGDRGSYEQYFGPGTRLTVT.

The V call is TRBV5-1, the J call TRBJ1-1; D ambiguous. The CDR3 extends over 14 amino acids. CDR1 SGHRS and CDR2 YFSETQ come from the germline V gene. V was trimmed by 5 bases and J by 2 bases, leaving 13 bases between them. CDR3 nucleotides: TGCGCCAGCAGAATCGGCCAGACTAACACTGAAGCTTTCTTT. It is translated as CASRIGQTNTEAFF.

The chain carries TRBV6-5 and TRBJ1-2, with D uncertain. V lost 7 bases and J 0 bases, leaving 15 bases between the germline ends. In germline, CDR1 is MNHEY, CDR2 SVGAGI. The CDR3 is 15 amino acids. CDR3 bases: TGTGCCAGCAAGAGATCCAACCCCGCTAACTATGGCTACACCTTC. Translated: CASKRSNPANYGYTF.

The rearrangement joins TRBV7-6 to TRBJ1-1; tentative D call: TRBD1 (6 bases). This CDR3 spans 14 amino acids. Per the germline V gene, CDR1 is SGHVS and CDR2 is FNYEAQ. The V end lost 5 bases, the J end lost 1 base, and 11 bases lay between the germline ends. The CDR3 region is CASSPGHRNTEAFF. DNA for the CDR3: TGTGCCAGCAGCCCGGGACACCGGAACACTGAAGCTTTCTTT.

The genes are TRBV5-1 and TRBJ1-2, with 7 bases matching TRBD1. The germline CDR1 and CDR2 sequences are SGHRS and YFSETQ. The ends lost 1 base at V and 6 bases at J; junction bases unmatched: 6. This CDR3 comprises 14 residues. CDR3 DNA sequence: TGCGCCAGCAGCTTGAAAGGGGGCGCAGATGGCTACACCTTC. Translating it yields CASSLKGGADGYTF.

This clone appeared once. CDR3 coding DNA: TGTGCCAGCGCAAGGGGAGGGTACGAGCAGTACTTC. It is translated as CASARGGYEQYF. The genes are TRBV28 and TRBJ2-7; 7 positions agree with TRBD2. Losses at the gene ends were 8 bases for V and 4 bases for J; bases not matched to a gene: 5. Looked up from germline, CDR1 is MDHEN and CDR2 is SYDVKM. This CDR3 contains 12 residues.

The chain is built from TRBV20-1 and TRBJ1-1, with D tentatively TRBD1 (6 bases). Per the germline V gene, CDR1 is DFQATT and CDR2 is SNEGSKA (reference sequence). The CDR3 covers 11 residues. The CDR3 sequence is CSGQLDTEAFF. The CDR3 coding sequence is TGCAGCGGACAGCTTGACACTGAAGCTTTCTTT.

The chain employs TRBV9 and TRBJ2-7; 7 nucleotides match TRBD1. Trimming at V came to 3 bases and at J to 3 bases, leaving 3 bases not matched to a gene. Per the germline V gene, CDR1 is SGDLS and CDR2 is YYNGEE. This CDR3 spans 13 amino acids. This CDR3 reads CASSEGTDYEQYF. In DNA, the CDR3 is TGTGCCAGCAGCGAGGGGACAGACTACGAGCAGTACTTC.

This chain uses TRBV2 with TRBJ1-1, with 11 positions matching TRBD1. Germline V gene data show CDR1 as SNHLY and CDR2 as FYNNEI. J lost 3 bases, V lost 3 bases, and 3 bases had no gene match. The length of the CDR3 is 15 residues. This CDR3 is CASSEDRGPDTEAFF. The CDR3 nucleotides read TGTGCCAGCAGTGAGGACAGGGGGCCGGACACTGAAGCTTTCTTT.

The rearrangement links TRBV5-1 to TRBJ1-5; 7 bases line up with TRBD1. This CDR3 spans 14 amino acids. Germline trimming cut 5 bases from V and 6 bases from J; bases unmatched to any gene: 8. The germline gives CDR1 SGHRS, CDR2 YFSETQ. CDR3 sequence reads: CASSPTGDAQPQHF. In nucleotides, the CDR3 is TGCGCCAGCAGTCCAACAGGGGACGCTCAGCCCCAGCATTTT.

The V call is TRBV4-3, the J call TRBJ2-2; 8 bases match TRBD2. Germline lookup yields CDR1 LGHNA and CDR2 YSLEER. The CDR3 length is 17 residues. Trimming at V came to 0 bases and at J to 3 bases, leaving 6 bases not matched to a gene. CDR3 nucleotide sequence: TGCGCCAGCAGCCAAGACGCTCGGGGGGGCGACACCGGGGAGCTGTTTTTT. Translating gives CASSQDARGGDTGELFF.

V gene TRBV5-4 combines with J gene TRBJ2-7; the match to TRBD1 covers 7 bases. Germline assignment: CDR1 SGHNT and CDR2 YYREEE (reference sequence). The V and J ends lost 3 bases and 2 bases, in that order; junction bases with no gene match: 5. The CDR3 totals 14 residues. CDR3 sequence: CASSSKGAAYEQYF. CDR3 bases: TGTGCCAGCAGCTCCAAGGGGGCGGCCTACGAGCAGTACTTC.